Listed here is a single TCR beta chain. Its antigen is not identified. TCRdb keeps only in-frame clones here, not all; method: immunoSEQ multiplex PCR. The sample includes some 150,000 clones, 88% of them seen just once. The time point is: baseline pretreatment blood. The treatment was: 15 Gy SBRT to primary tumor, nephrectomy 4 weeks later. After SBRT, blood was collected at 2 and 4 weeks, plus baseline. This sample was included in a study of radiation and T cells in renal cell carcinoma. Turning to the study itself: Nephrectomy followed 15 Gy stereotactic body radiation by 4 weeks. Study-wide findings and caveats: In blood, top tumor clones expanded by 2 weeks, shrinking by 4. Pretreatment tumor biopsies were lacking, so baseline clonotypes are unknown.

V lost 4 bases and J lost 1, with 9 bases in between. Per germline, CDR1 LGHNA and CDR2 YSLEER. This CDR3 contains 14 residues. The source is a woman aged 45-65 years with renal cell carcinoma. This rearrangement joins TRBV4-3 to TRBJ2-3; TRBD2 might be the D (5 bases). Sequencing was performed on blood, taken from a patient whose treatment included radiotherapy and nephrectomy. CDR3 sequence reads: CASSLYGGTDTQYF. CDR3 nucleotide sequence: TGCGCCAGCAGCCTCTACGGGGGCACAGATACGCAGTATTTT.